This T cell receptor (beta chain) was sequenced for a study of T cells of healthy individuals. This clonotype was detected ten times or more. Per the germline V gene, CDR1 is ENHRY and CDR2 is SYGVKD. J lost 14 bases, V lost 4 bases, and 10 bases had no gene match. The CDR3 runs to 14 residues. TCRdb analysed the 5' RACE reads with MiXCR anew, one entry per CDR3 protein. This table holds about 96,000 distinct CDR3 sequences, approximately 15% found once. This clonotype was obtained from a human donor in good health. This chain links TRBV10-3 with TRBJ1-6; 8 bases match TRBD1. The CDR3 sequence is CAISGQTGDRTLHF. In DNA, the CDR3 is TGTGCCATCAGTGGTCAGACAGGGGATCGGACCCTCCACTTT.